These 21 T cell receptor beta chains originate from one sample sequenced in a study of shared clonotypes between healthy human individuals. Data came from immunoSEQ multiplex PCR; TCRdb stores just in-frame clones and leaves some out. The table lists under 1,900,000 clones, about 98.5% of them singletons. Sequencing was performed on naive CD4+ T cells sorted from blood. Subset indicated: CD45RA+ positively selected. These receptors all stem from a young man in good health.

The CDR3 loop is CAISLLSGRAGDEQYF. The CDR3 DNA reads TGTGCCATCAGCCTACTTAGCGGGAGGGCCGGGGACGAGCAGTACTTC. The chain recombines TRBV10-3 with TRBJ2-7; 11 bases are shared with TRBD2. Germline V lookup: CDR1 ENHRY, CDR2 SYGVKD. The junction had 12 bases not matched to a gene; V was cut back by 6 bases and J by 5 bases. CDR3 length: 16 amino acids.

This clone came up once. V and J are TRBV18 and TRBJ2-3; TRBD2 matches 7 bases. The germline CDR1 and CDR2 sequences are KGHSH and LQKENI. Trimming removed 11 bases from V and 1 base from J; junction bases left unmatched: 9. The CDR3 is 14 residues long. The CDR3: CAGRLAGGTDTQYF. The CDR3 coding sequence is TGTGCCGGTCGGCTGGCGGGAGGCACAGATACGCAGTATTTT.

V and J are TRBV18 and TRBJ2-5; the D gene is possibly TRBD1 (5 bases). The CDR3 runs 18 residues. Germline CDR1 reads KGHSH; CDR2 reads LQKENI. Trimming pared 0 bases from V and 2 bases from J, leaving 19 bases between. CDR3 region: CASSPPKLRGRWQETQYF. Here the CDR3 DNA reads TGTGCCAGCTCACCACCAAAGTTAAGGGGAAGGTGGCAAGAGACCCAGTACTTC.

The gene calls are TRBV5-5 and TRBJ2-1, with D unclear. CDR3 length: 16 residues. Trimming cost V 4 bases and J 2 bases, with 16 bases left between them. CDR1 and CDR2 from the germline V gene are SGHKS and YYEKEE (reference sequence). CDR3 in amino acids: CASSPRREFAYNEQFF. The CDR3 nucleotides read TGTGCCAGCAGCCCCCGGCGAGAGTTCGCCTACAATGAGCAGTTCTTC.

This chain uses TRBV10-3 with TRBJ2-2; 8 bases map to TRBD1. The germline V gene has CDR1 ENHRY and CDR2 SYGVKD. The CDR3 sequence is 15 residues long. The ends lost 6 bases at V and 7 bases at J; junction bases unmatched: 10. CDR3 nucleotides: TGTGCCATCAGCCCTGACAGGGGATCGGGCGGGGAGCTGTTTTTT. It specifies CAISPDRGSGGELFF.

The chain recombines TRBV29-1 with TRBJ2-7, with a possible D match to TRBD1 (5 bases). Germline V CDR1 and CDR2: SQVTM, ANQGSEA. The CDR3 spans 13 residues. The V end was cut by 7 bases, the J end by 2 bases, with 15 bases between. The CDR3 protein is CSAQKDRAYEQYF. As DNA, the CDR3 is TGCAGCGCCCAAAAAGACAGAGCCTACGAGCAGTACTTC.

J is TRBJ2-5 and V is TRBV10-3; D is possibly TRBD2 (6 bases). With 5 bases removed from V and 4 bases from J, the gap between germline ends came to 14 bases. The germline CDR1 and CDR2 sequences are ENHRY and SYGVKD. The CDR3 is made up of 14 amino acids. In DNA form, the CDR3 reads TGTGCCATCAGTCAAAGGTTGGGGGGAGAGACCCAGTACTTC. Translated: CAISQRLGGETQYF.

V gene TRBV5-1 combines with J gene TRBJ1-4; 8 bases line up with TRBD1. In germline, CDR1 is SGHRS, CDR2 YFSETQ. V was pared by 1 base and J by 8 bases, with 4 bases of the junction left unmatched. The CDR3 extends over 14 amino acids. The chain's CDR3 is CASSLHGTGEKLFF. The CDR3 DNA is TGCGCCAGCAGCTTGCATGGGACAGGAGAAAAACTGTTTTTT.

The chain couples TRBV27 to TRBJ2-1; 9 nucleotides match TRBD2. The CDR3 consists of 15 residues. V trimming: 5 bases; J trimming: 8 bases; junction bases outside the gene matches: 10. CDR1 MNHEY and CDR2 SMNVEV come from the germline V gene (reference sequence). CDR3 coding DNA: TGTGCCAGCAGTGTATTAGCGGGAGTCGGGTATGAGCAGTTCTTC. Its translation is CASSVLAGVGYEQFF.

The chain combines TRBV7-2 with TRBJ2-3; 14 nucleotides line up with TRBD2. CDR3 size: 16 residues. Germline V CDR1 and CDR2: SGHTA, FQGNSA. Trimming removed 1 base from V and 5 bases from J; junction bases left unmatched: 2. CDR3 nucleotides: TGTGCCAGCAGCTTAGAGGGACTAGCGGGAGTAGATACGCAGTATTTT. Translating gives CASSLEGLAGVDTQYF.

The rearrangement joins TRBV28 to TRBJ1-2; D is possibly TRBD1 (6 bases). This CDR3 has 12 residues. V dropped 4 bases and J dropped 8 bases, with 11 bases sitting between them. The germline gives CDR1 MDHEN, CDR2 SYDVKM. CDR3: CASSSTGLGYTF. CDR3 DNA sequence: TGTGCCAGCAGTTCGACAGGTTTGGGCTACACCTTC.

This chain links TRBV5-4 with TRBJ2-5, with TRBD2 matching over 7 bases. V lost 1 base to trimming and J lost 5 bases; unmatched junction nucleotides: 2. This CDR3 spans 13 amino acids. Germline V gives CDR1 SGHNT, CDR2 YYREEE (reference sequence). CDR3 in DNA: TGTGCCAGCAGCTTGTACGGGGGGGAGACCCAGTACTTC. This gives the protein CASSLYGGETQYF.

On this clone: An end of the junction differs from the germline gene, which may be a read error. The chain employs TRBV19 and TRBJ1-1; 8 bases fit TRBD1. This CDR3 has 14 amino acids. Germline lookup yields CDR1 LNHDA and CDR2 SQIVND (reference sequence). CDR3 coding DNA: TGTGCCAGTAAGGTACAGGGGGTGAATACTGAAGCTTTCTTT. Protein product: CASKVQGVNTEAFF.

The V and J genes are TRBV18 and TRBJ2-2, with D possibly matching TRBD1 (6 bases). The CDR3 contains 17 residues. The V and J ends lost 1 base and 3 bases respectively, with 15 bases between them. Germline V gene sequence: CDR1 KGHSH, CDR2 LQKENI. CDR3 in amino acids: CASSPRKTGRDTGELFF. CDR3 bases: TGTGCCAGCTCACCACGGAAAACAGGGAGAGACACCGGGGAGCTGTTTTTT.

The J gene is TRBJ1-4, the V gene TRBV19; weak D call: TRBD1 (5 bases). Germline CDR1 is LNHDA and CDR2 is SQIVND (reference sequence). Trimming cost V 4 bases and J 5 bases, with 11 bases left between them. The length of the CDR3 is 14 residues. This CDR3 reads CASSRDRRNEKLFF. The CDR3 nucleotides are TGTGCCAGTAGTAGAGACAGACGGAATGAAAAACTGTTTTTT.

The chain carries TRBV18 and TRBJ1-3, with D unresolved. Trimming shortened V by 1 base and J by 0 bases, and 7 bases separated the two germline ends. The V gene's germline CDR1 is KGHSH and CDR2 LQKENI. The CDR3 length is 15 residues. The CDR3 coding sequence is TGTGCCAGCTCACCACAGGGAGTCTCTGGAAACACCATATATTTT. Amino acid sequence: CASSPQGVSGNTIYF.

This clone was observed once. The DNA of the CDR3 is TGTGCCAGCAGAAACGCCGGGACACCAGCTGAAGCTTTCTTT. Protein: CASRNAGTPAEAFF. V usage is TRBV6-5 and J usage is TRBJ1-1, with D maybe TRBD1 (6 bases). The V gene's germline CDR1 is MNHEY and CDR2 SVGAGI. Deletions cut 6 bases from V and 6 bases from J, with 17 bases between. The CDR3 is 14 residues long.

This chain connects TRBV5-1 to TRBJ1-5; perhaps TRBD1 as D (6 bases). CDR1 SGHRS and CDR2 YFSETQ come from the germline V gene. The ends were cut back, 3 bases at V and 7 bases at J, with 14 bases in the middle. This CDR3 is 14 amino acids long. CDR3 nucleotide sequence: TGCGCCAGCAGCTCTGGGACCCAGGGGCAGCCCCAGCATTTT. Amino acid sequence: CASSSGTQGQPQHF.

The CDR3 sequence: CASTPGTGGGYGYTF. DNA of the CDR3: TGTGCCAGCACACCTGGGACAGGGGGCGGCTATGGCTACACCTTC. The V and J genes are TRBV6-1 and TRBJ1-2; 12 bases align to TRBD1. Germline CDR1 MNHNS, CDR2 SASEGT. The CDR3 loop spans 15 amino acids. With V trimmed by 7 bases and J by 4 bases, 7 bases remained unmatched.

The gene calls are TRBV28 and TRBJ1-1; the match to TRBD1 covers 7 bases. Germline lookup yields CDR1 MDHEN and CDR2 SYDVKM. V lost 3 bases to trimming and J lost 2 bases; unmatched junction nucleotides: 6. The CDR3 is 15 amino acids. CDR3 bases: TGTGCCAGCAGTTTGGGGGGACAGTTAAACACTGAAGCTTTCTTT. This codes for CASSLGGQLNTEAFF.

The rearrangement joins TRBV6-1 to TRBJ1-5; tentative D call: TRBD1 (6 bases). The length of the CDR3 is 15 residues. The V gene's germline CDR1 is MNHNS and CDR2 SASEGT. V shed 6 bases and J shed 6 bases, with 18 bases lying between them. The CDR3 region has the DNA TGTGCCAGCAGGGGGGGGCAAGCGCAGGTTCAGCCCCAGCATTTT. Protein product: CASRGGQAQVQPQHF.